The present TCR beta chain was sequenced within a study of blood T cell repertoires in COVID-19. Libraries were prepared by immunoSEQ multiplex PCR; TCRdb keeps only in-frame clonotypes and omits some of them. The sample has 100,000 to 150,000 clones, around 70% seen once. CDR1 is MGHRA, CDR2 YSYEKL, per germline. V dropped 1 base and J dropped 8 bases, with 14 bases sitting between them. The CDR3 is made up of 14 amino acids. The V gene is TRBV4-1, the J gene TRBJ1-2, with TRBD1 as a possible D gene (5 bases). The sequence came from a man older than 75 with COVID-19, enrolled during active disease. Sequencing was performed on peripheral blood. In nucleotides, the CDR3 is TGCGCCAGCAGCCAAGTCAGTGACAGCCCCGGCTACACCTTC. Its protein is CASSQVSDSPGYTF.